This TCR beta chain was profiled in a study of CD8+ T cells in alopecia areata. Overall study context: Severity was scored as percentage of affected scalp area in treated patients. General observations from the study: The treated group had a single nonresponder, limiting CD8+ expansion-response conclusions.

Sample treatment: oral pan-JAK inhibitor, 5-10 mg twice daily. Alopecia areata patients had lesional scalp punch biopsies and peripheral blood taken from them. Extraction and reverse transcription of RNA yielded cDNA as the sequencing template. Produced via immunoSEQ multiplex PCR; TCRdb's table is partial and in-frame only. Among 150,000 to 200,000 clones, 55% to 70% were seen once, and the ten largest hold 4.5% to 6%. Germline assignment: CDR1 SGHAT and CDR2 FQNNGV. Trimming took 1 base from V and 6 from J, leaving 10 bases between them. This CDR3 comprises 14 residues. With regard to this clone: Its antigen is still unknown.

The V call is TRBV11-2, the J call TRBJ2-4; D unclear. The sequenced sample was CD4+ T cells sorted from blood, obtained at week 24, from a patient treated with tofacitinib. The receptor was isolated from a human donor with alopecia areata. The CDR3 DNA reads as TGTGCCAGCAGCTTAGGGTTCTCGATAAACATTCAGTACTTC. Encoded protein: CASSLGFSINIQYF.